These T cell receptor beta chains were read from a single sample in a study of blood T cell repertoires in COVID-19. Data came from immunoSEQ multiplex PCR; TCRdb stores just in-frame clones and leaves some out. Here the sample spans over 50,000 clones, more than 75% being singletons. Input material: peripheral blood. The receptor set was obtained from a human donor in a cohort sampled during active COVID-19. Each CDR3 is given with its conserved first and last residue. The D gene is left open where the match is weak. Where a row states a size, it is once, few, many or the class of an expanded clone; other rows omit it.

TRBJ2-2 | TRBD2 | 18 | - | TRBV14 | TGTGCCAGCAGCCAAACGCTGCTTCGGGCTAGCGGGACAGGGGAGCTGTTTTTT | CASSQTLLRASGTGELFF
TRBJ2-1 | - | 18 | - | TRBV7-8 | TGTGCCAGCAGCTTAAAAGTGGCAGGTTCACTGGCTAACAATGAGCAGTTCTTC | CASSLKVAGSLANNEQFF
TRBJ2-1 | - | 16 | - | TRBV21-1 | TGTGCCAGCAGCAAAGCCCCCCGGGCAGGGTTTAATGAGCAGTTCTTC | CASSKAPRAGFNEQFF
TRBJ2-4 | TRBD1 | 17 | once | TRBV7-3 | TGTGCCAGCAGCTTAATTGGACAGGGGGTAGCCAAAAACATTCAGTACTTC | CASSLIGQGVAKNIQYF
TRBJ2-2 | TRBD2 | 16 | - | TRBV6-1 | TGTGCCAGCAGTGGCGGGGGGGGATTTATCACCGGGGAGCTGTTTTTT | CASSGGGGFITGELFF
TRBJ1-5 | - | 14 | - | TRBV14 | TGTGCCAGCAGCCAACTCGGTTTTCGCCAGCCCCAGCATTTT | CASSQLGFRQPQHF
TRBJ1-2 | TRBD1 | 17 | - | TRBV3-1/TRBV3-2 | TGTGCCAGCAGCCGCCGGGACAGGGGAGGGGTAGACTATGGCTACACCTTC | CASSRRDRGGVDYGYTF
TRBJ1-6 | - | 14 | - | TRBV9 | TGTGCCAGCAGCCTACAGGGTTATAATTCACCCCTCCACTTT | CASSLQGYNSPLHF
TRBJ1-4 | TRBD1 | 14 | - | TRBV28 | TGTGCCAGCAGTTGGGACAGTCTTAATGAAAAACTGTTTTTT | CASSWDSLNEKLFF
TRBJ2-5 | - | 15 | - | TRBV7-8 | TGTGCCAGCATCCCTTTTATCGGAGAGAAAGAGACCCAGTACTTC | CASIPFIGEKETQYF
TRBJ2-1 | - | 16 | few | TRBV3-1/TRBV3-2 | TGTGCCAGCAGCCTCCGAGAGGGAGGTTCCTACAATGAGCAGTTCTTC | CASSLREGGSYNEQFF
TRBJ2-3 | - | 15 | few | TRBV4-1 | TGCGCCAGCAGCCAAGATCTCCTAGCCAGAGATACGCAGTATTTT | CASSQDLLARDTQYF
TRBJ2-7 | TRBD1 | 14 | - | TRBV6-5 | TGTGCCAGCAGTCAACAGGGGGCGCGATACGAGCAGTACTTC | CASSQQGARYEQYF
TRBJ2-1 | - | 15 | - | TRBV28 | TGTGCCAGCAGCGGCTCCCCTTACGGAGCGGTTGAGCAGTTCTTC | CASSGSPYGAVEQFF
TRBJ2-4 | TRBD1 | 14 | - | TRBV5-8 | TGTGCCAGCAGCCCCAGGGACAGGGGAAACATTCAGTACTTC | CASSPRDRGNIQYF
TRBJ2-7 | TRBD1 | 16 | - | TRBV28 | TGTGCCACCAGGAAAGGACGACAGGGGGCTTTCTACGAGCAGTACTTC | CATRKGRQGAFYEQYF
TRBJ2-3 | TRBD1 | 16 | once | TRBV7-9 | TGTGCCAGCAGCTCATGGGACAGGGGGTTCACAGATACGCAGTATTTT | CASSSWDRGFTDTQYF
TRBJ1-2 | TRBD1 | 16 | - | TRBV7-9 | TGTGCCAGCAGTTCGGGACAGAACCGGGAGAACTATGGCTACACCTTC | CASSSGQNRENYGYTF
TRBJ1-2 | TRBD1 | 15 | - | TRBV3-1/TRBV3-2 | TGTGCCAGCAGCCAGGGACAGGGGTTAGAGTATGGCTACACCTTC | CASSQGQGLEYGYTF
TRBJ2-3 | - | 11 | - | TRBV27 | TGTGCCACTAATCAGGGTTTCACGCAGTATTTT | CATNQGFTQYF
TRBJ2-1 | - | 19 | - | TRBV7-8 | TGTGCCAGCAGCTTAATCGGCGGGCAGGTCTACAGCTCCTACAATGAGCAGTTCTTC | CASSLIGGQVYSSYNEQFF
TRBJ2-3 | TRBD1 | 16 | - | TRBV7-6 | TGTGCCAGCAGCTTAGTGGGGCAGGGGGTTAGTGATACGCAGTATTTT | CASSLVGQGVSDTQYF
TRBJ2-6 | - | 15 | - | TRBV5-1 | TGCGCCAGCGCCCGTTCGGGGGCTGGGGCCAACGTCCTGACTTTC | CASARSGAGANVLTF
TRBJ2-7 | - | 13 | - | TRBV6-5 | TGTGCCAGCAGTCGGGGACTTCACTACGAGCAGTACTTC | CASSRGLHYEQYF
TRBJ1-5 | - | 16 | few | TRBV28 | TGTGCCAGCGGAAGAGGGGGTATCGGATTCAATCAGCCCCAGCATTTT | CASGRGGIGFNQPQHF
TRBJ2-5 | TRBD1 | 15 | - | TRBV28 | TGTGCCAGCAGTTCCGAACAGGGGGACCAAGAGACCCAGTACTTC | CASSSEQGDQETQYF